This entry lists 10 T cell receptor beta chains sequenced from one sample in a study of blood T cell repertoires in COVID-19. Produced via immunoSEQ multiplex PCR; TCRdb's table is partial and in-frame only. The sample records some 89,000 clones, roughly nine tenths being singletons. The sample comprised peripheral blood. These receptors all stem from a man aged 55 to 70 with acute or convalescent COVID-19.

DNA of the CDR3: TGCGCCAGCAGTCCAGACAGGGCCGCGAGCAATCAGCCCCAGCATTTT. Its translation: CASSPDRAASNQPQHF. The chain combines TRBV10-1 with TRBJ1-5, with 7 bases lining up with TRBD1. The CDR3 is 16 amino acids. Germline V CDR1 and CDR2: WNHNN, SYGVQD (reference sequence). Trimming took 5 bases from V and 1 from J; bases not matched to a gene: 8.

The gene calls are TRBV19 and TRBJ1-1, with D uncertain. Trimming took 5 bases from V and 5 from J, leaving 15 bases between them. The CDR3 spans 14 residues. Germline-derived CDR1 and CDR2 are LNHDA and SQIVND (reference sequence). Here the CDR3 reads CASSLQTVGTEAFF. Here the CDR3 DNA reads TGTGCCAGTAGTCTACAGACCGTCGGAACTGAAGCTTTCTTT. Complete variable domain (other parts from reference TRBV19 and TRBJ1-1): DGGITQSPKYLFRKEGQNVTLSCEQNLNHDAMYWYRQDPGQGLRLIYYSQIVNDFQKGDIAEGYSVSREKKESFPLTVTSAQKNPTAFYLCASSLQTVGTEAFFGQGTRLTVV.

V is TRBV5-4 and J is TRBJ1-1; maybe TRBD1 (6 bases). CDR3 size: 13 residues. Trimming shortened V by 7 bases and J by 8 bases, and 18 bases separated the two germline ends. Germline V CDR1 and CDR2: SGHNT, YYREEE (reference sequence). The CDR3 nucleotides read TGTGCCAGCCGAGGACAGAGATCCCAGGAAGCTTTCTTT. Translating gives CASRGQRSQEAFF.

The chain couples TRBV18 to TRBJ2-3; D is unresolved. V was shortened by 3 bases and J by 5 bases, with 6 bases between the two germline ends. Germline V lookup: CDR1 KGHSH, CDR2 LQKENI. The CDR3 is made up of 12 amino acids. The CDR3 is CASSPPGDTQYF. In nucleotides, the CDR3 is TGTGCCAGCTCACCCCCCGGAGATACGCAGTATTTT. Filled out from reference TRBV18 and TRBJ2-3, the complete variable domain reads NAGVMQNPRHLVRRRGQEARLRCSPMKGHSHVYWYRQLPEEGLKFMVYLQKENIIDESGMPKERFSAEFPKEGPSILRIQQVVRGDSAAYFCASSPPGDTQYFGPGTRLTVL.

The V call is TRBV19, the J call TRBJ2-3, with TRBD1 as a possible D gene (7 bases). Germline CDR1 and CDR2: LNHDA and SQIVND (reference sequence). The CDR3 is 14 residues long. The V and J ends lost 1 base and 4 bases respectively, with 9 bases between them. CDR3 DNA: TGTGCCAGTAGTATAGGCGGGACAGCAGATACGCAGTATTTT. Translating gives CASSIGGTADTQYF. The full variable domain, its missing parts supplied by reference TRBV19 and TRBJ2-3, is DGGITQSPKYLFRKEGQNVTLSCEQNLNHDAMYWYRQDPGQGLRLIYYSQIVNDFQKGDIAEGYSVSREKKESFPLTVTSAQKNPTAFYLCASSIGGTADTQYFGPGTRLTVL.

The chain joins TRBV7-9 to TRBJ1-2, with D perhaps TRBD1 (5 bases). The V and J ends lost 5 bases and 4 bases respectively, with 8 bases between them. The CDR3 totals 12 residues. Germline values: CDR1 SEHNR, CDR2 FQNEAQ (reference sequence). CDR3 amino acids: CASSLDTYGYTF. Written as DNA, the CDR3 is TGTGCCAGCAGCCTGGACACCTATGGCTACACCTTC.

The chain uses TRBV7-2 and TRBJ1-1; D is unresolved. CDR1 SGHTA and CDR2 FQGNSA come from the germline V gene. V was cut by 5 bases and J by 4 bases, with 23 bases left in between. The CDR3 length is 17 residues. The CDR3 DNA sequence: TGTGCCAGCAGCCCGAGGGCCCTTGGTGGGGAGAGCACTGAAGCTTTCTTT. This encodes CASSPRALGGESTEAFF. Full variable domain (missing parts from reference TRBV7-2 and TRBJ1-1): GAGVSQSPSNKVTEKGKDVELRCDPISGHTALYWYRQSLGQGLEFLIYFQGNSAPDKSGLPSDRFSAERTGGSVSTLTIQRTQQEDSAVYLCASSPRALGGESTEAFFGQGTRLTVV.

This rearrangement joins TRBV5-6 to TRBJ1-2, with a weak D call TRBD1 (6 bases). This CDR3 region has 12 residues. CDR1 is SGHDT and CDR2 is YYEEEE in the germline V gene. V was pared by 3 bases and J by 5 bases, with 8 bases between. The DNA of the CDR3 is TGTGCCAGCAGCTCCACAGGGTATGGCTACACCTTC. It translates to CASSSTGYGYTF.

The chain is built from TRBV7-2 and TRBJ1-2, with 8 bases lining up with TRBD1. Trimming cost V 4 bases and J 4 bases; bases outside gene matches: 2. Germline assignment: CDR1 SGHTA and CDR2 FQGNSA. This CDR3 comprises 13 residues. The CDR3 DNA reads as TGTGCCAGCAGCTCGGGACAGGTCTATGGCTACACCTTC. It translates to CASSSGQVYGYTF.

This clone was observed a handful of times. This chain joins TRBV2 and TRBJ1-5; weak D call: TRBD1 (5 bases). CDR1 is SNHLY and CDR2 is FYNNEI in the germline V gene. The CDR3 runs 14 residues. Trimming stripped 6 bases from V and 2 bases from J, with 11 bases between. The CDR3 DNA follows: TGTGCCAGCAGCCAGGGCTACGGCAATCAGCCCCAGCATTTT. Translating it yields CASSQGYGNQPQHF.